This note documents a single T cell receptor (beta chain) sequence. Its cognate antigen is unknown. The sample belongs to a study of cytomegalovirus exposure and HLA in healthy donors. The data were produced by immunoSEQ multiplex PCR, yet TCRdb's version contains in-frame clones alone and is incomplete. The table lists a few hundred thousand clones, approximately 90% of them singletons. V lost 7 bases and J 1 base, leaving 12 bases between the germline ends. Germline loops: CDR1 SGHRS, CDR2 YFSETQ. The CDR3 loop spans 14 amino acids. Findings and caveats of the study: In a later analysis, first-cohort TCR clusters were found to tend to co-occur in the approximately 120 validation repertoires. Researchers counted 164 TCR beta chains as cytomegalovirus-associated.

This receptor was identified in a woman aged 18-29 years in good health and CMV-seronegative. This chain joins TRBV5-1 and TRBJ2-1, with TRBD1 as a possible D gene (6 bases). The specimen was PBMCs. The DNA for the CDR3 is TGCGCCAGCGGTCGGGACACTTCCTACAATGAGCAGTTCTTC. Encoded protein: CASGRDTSYNEQFF.